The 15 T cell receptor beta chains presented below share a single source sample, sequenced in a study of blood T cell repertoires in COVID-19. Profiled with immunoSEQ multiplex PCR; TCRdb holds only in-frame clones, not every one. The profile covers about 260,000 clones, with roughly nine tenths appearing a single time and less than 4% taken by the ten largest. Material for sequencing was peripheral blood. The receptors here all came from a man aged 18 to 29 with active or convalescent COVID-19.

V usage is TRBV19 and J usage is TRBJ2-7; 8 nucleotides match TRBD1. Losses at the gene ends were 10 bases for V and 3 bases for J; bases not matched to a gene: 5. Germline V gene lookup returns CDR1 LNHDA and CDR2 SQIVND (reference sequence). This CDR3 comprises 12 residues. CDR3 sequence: CATGQGGYEQYF. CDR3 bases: TGTGCCACCGGACAGGGCGGCTACGAGCAGTACTTC.

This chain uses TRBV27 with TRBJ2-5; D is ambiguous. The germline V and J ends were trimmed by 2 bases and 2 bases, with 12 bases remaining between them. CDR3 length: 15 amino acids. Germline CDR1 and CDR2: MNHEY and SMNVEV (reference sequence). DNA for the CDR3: TGTGCCAGCAGTTTAATTCCGATGACTCAAGAGACCCAGTACTTC. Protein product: CASSLIPMTQETQYF.

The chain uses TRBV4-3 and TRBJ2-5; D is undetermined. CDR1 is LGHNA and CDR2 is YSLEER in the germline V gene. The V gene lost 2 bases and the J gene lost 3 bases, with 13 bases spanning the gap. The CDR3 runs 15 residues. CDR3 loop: CASSQTWSDKETQYF. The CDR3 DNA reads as TGCGCCAGCAGCCAAACGTGGTCAGATAAAGAGACCCAGTACTTC.

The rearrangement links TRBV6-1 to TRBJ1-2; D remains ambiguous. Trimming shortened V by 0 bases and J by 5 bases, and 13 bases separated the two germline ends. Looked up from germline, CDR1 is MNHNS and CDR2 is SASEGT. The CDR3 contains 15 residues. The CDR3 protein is CASSEATGKGYGYTF. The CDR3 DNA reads TGTGCCAGCAGTGAAGCGACGGGGAAAGGGTATGGCTACACCTTC.

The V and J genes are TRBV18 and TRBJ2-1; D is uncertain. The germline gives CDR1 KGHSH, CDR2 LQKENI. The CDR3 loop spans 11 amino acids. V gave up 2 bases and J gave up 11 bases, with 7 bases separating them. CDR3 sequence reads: CASSPSWQQFF. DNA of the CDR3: TGTGCCAGCTCACCATCGTGGCAGCAGTTCTTC.

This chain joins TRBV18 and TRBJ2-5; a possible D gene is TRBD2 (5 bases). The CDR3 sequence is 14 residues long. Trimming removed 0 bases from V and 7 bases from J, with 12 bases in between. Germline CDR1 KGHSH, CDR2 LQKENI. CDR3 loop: CASSPPGGYGTQYF. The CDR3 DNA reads TGTGCCAGCTCACCACCAGGCGGGTATGGGACCCAGTACTTC.

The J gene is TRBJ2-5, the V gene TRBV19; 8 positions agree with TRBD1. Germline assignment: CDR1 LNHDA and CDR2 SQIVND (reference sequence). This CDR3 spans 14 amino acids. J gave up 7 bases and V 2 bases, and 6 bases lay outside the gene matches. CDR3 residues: CASSISGQGGTQYF. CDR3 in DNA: TGTGCCAGTAGTATATCAGGACAGGGAGGGACCCAGTACTTC.

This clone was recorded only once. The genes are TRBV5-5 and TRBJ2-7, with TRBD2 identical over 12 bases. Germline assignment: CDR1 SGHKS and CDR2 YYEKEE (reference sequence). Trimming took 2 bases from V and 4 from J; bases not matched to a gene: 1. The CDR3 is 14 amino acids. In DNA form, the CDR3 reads TGTGCCAGCAGCTTAGGGACTAGCGGGTACGAGCAGTACTTC. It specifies CASSLGTSGYEQYF.

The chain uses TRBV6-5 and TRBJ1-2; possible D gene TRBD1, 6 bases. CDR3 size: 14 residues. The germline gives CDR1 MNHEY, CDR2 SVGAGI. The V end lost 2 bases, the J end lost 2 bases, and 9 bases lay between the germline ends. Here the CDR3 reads CASSYGQGNYGYTF. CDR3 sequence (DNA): TGTGCCAGCAGTTACGGCCAGGGGAACTATGGCTACACCTTC.

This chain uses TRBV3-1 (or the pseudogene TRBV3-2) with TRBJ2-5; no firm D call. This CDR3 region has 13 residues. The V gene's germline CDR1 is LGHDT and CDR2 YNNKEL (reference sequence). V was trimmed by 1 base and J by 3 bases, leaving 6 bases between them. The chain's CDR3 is CASSQVVEETQYF. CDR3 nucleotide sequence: TGTGCCAGCAGCCAAGTAGTGGAAGAGACCCAGTACTTC.

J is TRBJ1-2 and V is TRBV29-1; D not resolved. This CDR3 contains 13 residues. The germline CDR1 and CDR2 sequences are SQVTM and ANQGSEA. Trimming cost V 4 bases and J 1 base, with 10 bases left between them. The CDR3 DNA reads TGCAGCGTTGTCCGGGATTTTAACTATGGCTACACCTTC. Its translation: CSVVRDFNYGYTF. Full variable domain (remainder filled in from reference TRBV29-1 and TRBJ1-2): SAVISQKPSRDICQRGTSLTIQCQVDSQVTMMFWYRQQPGQSLTLIATANQGSEATYESGFVIDKFPISRPNLTFSTLTVSNMSPEDSSIYLCSVVRDFNYGYTFGSGTRLTVV.

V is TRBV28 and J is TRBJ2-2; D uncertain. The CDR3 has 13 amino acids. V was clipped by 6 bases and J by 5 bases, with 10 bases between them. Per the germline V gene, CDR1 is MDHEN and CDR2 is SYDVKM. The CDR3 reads CASRVGVTGELFF. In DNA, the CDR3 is TGTGCCAGCAGGGTAGGAGTGACCGGGGAGCTGTTTTTT.

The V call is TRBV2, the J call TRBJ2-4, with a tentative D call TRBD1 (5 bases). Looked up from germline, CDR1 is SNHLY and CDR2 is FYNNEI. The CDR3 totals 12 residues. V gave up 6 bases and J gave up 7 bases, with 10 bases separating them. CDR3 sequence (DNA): TGTGCCAGCAGCGGGTCAGGGAACATTCAGTACTTC. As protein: CASSGSGNIQYF.

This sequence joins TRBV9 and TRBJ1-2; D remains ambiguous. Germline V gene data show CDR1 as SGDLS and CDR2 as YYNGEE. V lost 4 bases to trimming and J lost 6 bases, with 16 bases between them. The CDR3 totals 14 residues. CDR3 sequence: CASSPEARSDGYTF. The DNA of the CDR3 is TGTGCCAGCAGCCCTGAGGCCCGTTCGGATGGCTACACCTTC.

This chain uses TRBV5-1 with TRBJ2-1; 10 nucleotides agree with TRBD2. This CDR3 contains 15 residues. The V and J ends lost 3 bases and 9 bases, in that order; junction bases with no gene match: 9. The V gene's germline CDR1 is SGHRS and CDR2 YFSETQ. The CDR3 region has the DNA TGCGCCAGCAGCTCCGGGGATAGCGGGGGGTTTGAGCAGTTCTTC. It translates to CASSSGDSGGFEQFF. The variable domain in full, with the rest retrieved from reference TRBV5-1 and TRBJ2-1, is KAGVTQTPRYLIKTRGQQVTLSCSPISGHRSVSWYQQTPGQGLQFLFEYFSETQRNKGNFPGRFSGRQFSNSRSEMNVSTLELGDSALYLCASSSGDSGGFEQFFGPGTRLTVL.